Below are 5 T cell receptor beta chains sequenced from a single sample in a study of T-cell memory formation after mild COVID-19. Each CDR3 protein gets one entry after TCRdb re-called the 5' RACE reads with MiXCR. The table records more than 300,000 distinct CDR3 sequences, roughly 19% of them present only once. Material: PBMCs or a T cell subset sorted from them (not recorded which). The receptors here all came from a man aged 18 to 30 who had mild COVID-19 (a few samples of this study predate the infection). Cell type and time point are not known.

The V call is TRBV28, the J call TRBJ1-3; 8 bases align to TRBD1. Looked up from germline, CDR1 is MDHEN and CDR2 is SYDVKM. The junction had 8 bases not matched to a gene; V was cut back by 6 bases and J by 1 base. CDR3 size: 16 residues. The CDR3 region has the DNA TGTGCCAGCAGCCCTCCCCAGGGGGCTTCTGGAAACACCATATATTTT. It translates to CASSPPQGASGNTIYF.

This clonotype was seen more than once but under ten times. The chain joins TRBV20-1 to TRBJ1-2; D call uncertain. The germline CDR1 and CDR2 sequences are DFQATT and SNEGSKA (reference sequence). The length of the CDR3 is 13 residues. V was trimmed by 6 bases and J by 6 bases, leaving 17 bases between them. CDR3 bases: TGCAGTGCCCGGAACCCATCTGGGGATGGCTACACCTTC. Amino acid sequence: CSARNPSGDGYTF.

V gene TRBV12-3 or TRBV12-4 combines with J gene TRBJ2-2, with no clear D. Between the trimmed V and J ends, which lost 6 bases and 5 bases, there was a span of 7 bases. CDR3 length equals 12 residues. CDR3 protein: CASRGYTGELFF. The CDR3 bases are TGTGCCAGCAGGGGGTATACCGGGGAGCTGTTTTTT.

CDR3 DNA: TGTGCCAGCAGTGGGTGGGGGGGACAGAAGAGTAAGCCCCAGCATTTT. Its translation is CASSGWGGQKSKPQHF. The V gene is TRBV6-1, the J gene TRBJ1-5, with 7 bases matching TRBD1. Germline CDR1 and CDR2: MNHNS and SASEGT. V lost 4 bases to trimming and J lost 8 bases; unmatched junction nucleotides: 14. The CDR3 length is 16 residues.

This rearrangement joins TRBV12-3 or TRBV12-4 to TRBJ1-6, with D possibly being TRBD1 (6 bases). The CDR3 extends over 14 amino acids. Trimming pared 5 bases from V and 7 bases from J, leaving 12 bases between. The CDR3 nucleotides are TGTGCCAGCAGTCTCACAGGGAAAAATTCACCCCTCCACTTT. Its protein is CASSLTGKNSPLHF.